Shown below are 31 T cell receptor beta chains from a single sample sequenced in a study of CD8 T cells in Susac syndrome. It was with random hexamers that roughly 0.45 to 1 ug RNA was reverse transcribed. Each CDR3 protein is one row after TCRdb ran MiXCR on the immunoSEQ multiplex PCR reads. The table has about 160,000 distinct CDR3 sequences, approximately 93% seen once; the top ten hold around 0.093%. The sample consisted of CD4+ T cells from PBMCs. The source is a human donor with multiple sclerosis.

This sequence joins TRBV24-1 and TRBJ2-5, with 7 bases matching TRBD1. Germline-derived CDR1 and CDR2 are KGHDR and SFDVKD. The V and J ends lost 4 bases and 1 base, in that order; junction bases with no gene match: 5. The CDR3 runs 15 residues. The CDR3 nucleotides read TGTGCCACCAGTGACCCTCGACAGGGCCAAGAGACCCAGTACTTC. Encoded protein: CATSDPRQGQETQYF.

The chain employs TRBV10-3 and TRBJ2-3; TRBD2 might be the D (6 bases). V was pared by 10 bases and J by 3 bases, with 23 bases between. CDR1 ENHRY and CDR2 SYGVKD come from the germline V gene. This CDR3 has 16 amino acids. The DNA of the CDR3 is TGTGCCACCAAAACACCTAGGAGGGGTAGGACAGATACGCAGTATTTT. Translating it yields CATKTPRRGRTDTQYF.

Details on this clonotype: A read error may produce the germline difference seen at one junction end. The CDR3 spells CASSSRDTSSSEQYF. The CDR3 DNA is TGTGCCAGCAGCTCCCGGGACACCTCTTCCTCCGAGCAGTACTTC. The chain carries TRBV7-2 and TRBJ2-7; tentatively, D is TRBD1 (6 bases). Germline lookup yields CDR1 SGHTA and CDR2 FQGNSA. The CDR3 is made up of 15 amino acids.

The J gene is TRBJ2-3, the V gene TRBV9; D is uncertain. This CDR3 is 13 amino acids long. V dropped 4 bases and J dropped 4 bases, with 10 bases sitting between them. CDR1 and CDR2 from the germline V gene are SGDLS and YYNGEE. The chain's CDR3 is CASSQSSADTQYF. The CDR3 region has the DNA TGTGCCAGCAGCCAATCATCGGCAGATACGCAGTATTTT.

The chain carries TRBV10-3 and TRBJ1-3; D ambiguous. The V gene's germline CDR1 is ENHRY and CDR2 SYGVKD. V gave up 10 bases and J gave up 1 base, with 8 bases separating them. This CDR3 is 12 amino acids long. The CDR3 DNA reads TGTGCCACCCAGTTATCTGGAAACACCATATATTTT. This sequence encodes CATQLSGNTIYF.

The chain combines TRBV4-1 with TRBJ2-2, with 7 bases lining up with TRBD2. This CDR3 is 16 amino acids long. Germline lookup yields CDR1 MGHRA and CDR2 YSYEKL. V gave up 6 bases and J gave up 0 bases; unmatched junction bases: 7. This chain's CDR3 is CASRTSGAANTGELFF. The CDR3 DNA sequence: TGCGCCAGCAGGACAAGCGGGGCAGCGAACACCGGGGAGCTGTTTTTT.

The rearrangement uses TRBV20-1 and TRBJ1-2; the D gene is possibly TRBD1 (6 bases). The germline V gene has CDR1 DFQATT and CDR2 SNEGSKA (reference sequence). The CDR3 is 12 residues long. Between the trimmed V and J ends, which lost 3 bases and 8 bases, there was a span of 13 bases. The CDR3 DNA sequence: TGCAGTGCTAGGCCGGGGGCTTTAGGCTACACCTTC. This gives the protein CSARPGALGYTF.

The J gene is TRBJ1-1, the V gene TRBV18; 7 bases align to TRBD1. Per germline, CDR1 KGHSH and CDR2 LQKENI. The junction had 11 bases not matched to a gene; V was cut back by 4 bases and J by 0 bases. The CDR3 runs to 17 residues. DNA for the CDR3: TGTGCCAGCTCACAAACTACTAGGGGGCGCGTGAACACTGAAGCTTTCTTT. Its translation is CASSQTTRGRVNTEAFF.

The CDR3 region has the DNA TGTGCCAGCAGAGACAGTTATAGCAATCAGCCCCAGCATTTT. Translation: CASRDSYSNQPQHF. The chain recombines TRBV27 with TRBJ1-5, with D perhaps matching TRBD1 (5 bases). The CDR3 consists of 14 residues. Germline values: CDR1 MNHEY, CDR2 SMNVEV (reference sequence). V was pared by 6 bases and J by 0 bases, with 9 bases between.

The chain employs TRBV3-1 and TRBJ1-1, with 7 bases lining up with TRBD1. Germline values: CDR1 LGHDT, CDR2 YNNKEL (reference sequence). The CDR3 is 14 amino acids. V trimming: 4 bases; J trimming: 5 bases; junction bases outside the gene matches: 7. The CDR3 DNA follows: TGTGCCAGCAGCCTAGACAGGGTGAGAACTGAAGCTTTCTTT. It is translated as CASSLDRVRTEAFF.

The rearrangement joins TRBV7-9 to TRBJ2-7; D might be TRBD1 or TRBD2, each matching 5 bases. This CDR3 spans 15 amino acids. The germline CDR1 and CDR2 sequences are SEHNR and FQNEAQ (reference sequence). V dropped 5 bases and J dropped 2 bases, with 16 bases sitting between them. The CDR3 sequence: CASSQTGTATYEQYF. The CDR3 DNA follows: TGTGCCAGCAGCCAGACCGGGACGGCCACCTACGAGCAGTACTTC.

The chain uses TRBV20-1 and TRBJ2-7; D is perhaps TRBD2 (5 bases). The V end was cut by 5 bases, the J end by 5 bases, with 10 bases between. Germline V lookup: CDR1 DFQATT, CDR2 SNEGSKA (reference sequence). This CDR3 has 11 amino acids. The CDR3 region is CSAFPRDEQYF. The CDR3 region has the DNA TGCAGTGCTTTTCCGCGGGACGAGCAGTACTTC.

The chain uses TRBV20-1 and TRBJ2-1; tentative D call: TRBD2 (5 bases). V lost 8 bases to trimming and J lost 7 bases, with 27 bases between them. The CDR3 consists of 16 residues. CDR1 is DFQATT, CDR2 SNEGSKA, per germline (reference sequence). The CDR3 DNA reads TGCAGTTCCATTGCAACCCGGAGGTGGCTTGATAATGAGCAGTTCTTC. As protein: CSSIATRRWLDNEQFF.

The rearrangement uses TRBV3-1 and TRBJ2-3, with 7 bases identical to TRBD2. Germline CDR1 reads LGHDT; CDR2 reads YNNKEL (reference sequence). This CDR3 is built from 16 residues. Trimming at V came to 0 bases and at J to 2 bases, leaving 5 bases not matched to a gene. The CDR3 DNA sequence: TGTGCCAGCAGCCAAGAGGCTAGCGGAACCACAGATACGCAGTATTTT. Its protein product is CASSQEASGTTDTQYF.

This chain joins TRBV4-3 and TRBJ2-1, with 10 bases aligning to TRBD2. The CDR3 length is 16 residues. Germline V gene sequence: CDR1 LGHNA, CDR2 YSLEER. The V segment lost 0 bases and the J segment 4 bases; nucleotides outside the gene matches: 3. CDR3 protein: CASSQDGLAEYNEQFF. The CDR3 coding sequence is TGCGCCAGCAGCCAAGATGGACTAGCGGAATACAATGAGCAGTTCTTC.

The chain has TRBV10-2 and TRBJ2-7; 8 bases match TRBD2. The junction had 11 bases not matched to a gene; V was cut back by 8 bases and J by 5 bases. Germline V gene lookup returns CDR1 WSHSY and CDR2 SAAADI. CDR3 length: 14 amino acids. DNA of the CDR3: TGCGCCAGCGGACTAGCCAGAACGGGGGACGAGCAGTACTTC. Amino acids: CASGLARTGDEQYF.

The genes are TRBV18 and TRBJ2-1; no firm D call. CDR3 length: 14 residues. Trimming left V 0 bases short and J 2 bases short, with 5 bases between. The germline CDR1 and CDR2 sequences are KGHSH and LQKENI. In DNA form, the CDR3 reads TGTGCCAGCTCACCACCAGGTCCCTACAATGAGCAGTTCTTC. It translates to CASSPPGPYNEQFF.

The rearrangement joins TRBV14 to TRBJ2-7; D is unclear. CDR1 and CDR2 from the germline V gene are SGHDN and FVKESK. The CDR3 spans 11 residues. V lost 4 bases, J lost 2 bases, and 3 bases lay in between. The CDR3 nucleotides read TGTGCCAGCAGCCTAACCTACGAGCAGTACTTC. Encoded protein: CASSLTYEQYF.

The chain joins TRBV18 to TRBJ2-7; D possibly matches TRBD1 or TRBD2 (5 bases each). V was pared by 3 bases and J by 5 bases, with 14 bases between. Germline V gene sequence: CDR1 KGHSH, CDR2 LQKENI. CDR3 length equals 14 residues. CDR3 sequence: CASSPPGSFHEQYF. The CDR3, as DNA: TGTGCCAGCTCACCTCCAGGGAGCTTCCACGAGCAGTACTTC. Full variable domain (missing parts from reference TRBV18 and TRBJ2-7): NAGVMQNPRHLVRRRGQEARLRCSPMKGHSHVYWYRQLPEEGLKFMVYLQKENIIDESGMPKERFSAEFPKEGPSILRIQQVVRGDSAAYFCASSPPGSFHEQYFGPGTRLTVT.

V usage is TRBV4-2 and J usage is TRBJ1-5, with D tentatively TRBD1 (5 bases). V lost 4 bases, J lost 7 bases, and 14 bases lay in between. CDR3 length: 14 amino acids. From germline, CDR1 is LGHNA and CDR2 YNFKEQ. The CDR3 region has the DNA TGTGCCAGCAGCCTCCGGAGGGGTGGGCAGCCCCAGCATTTT. It is translated as CASSLRRGGQPQHF.

V gene TRBV2 combines with J gene TRBJ1-1, with 9 bases aligning to TRBD1. CDR3 length equals 12 residues. Germline values: CDR1 SNHLY, CDR2 FYNNEI. V lost 8 bases and J lost 6; bases outside the gene matches: 4. CDR3 nucleotide sequence: TGTGCCAGCGGGACAGGGTTGGCTGAAGCTTTCTTT. Protein product: CASGTGLAEAFF.

The chain carries TRBV30 and TRBJ1-2; D gene uncertain. Trimming removed 2 bases from V and 4 bases from J, with 5 bases in between. Germline loops: CDR1 GTSNPN, CDR2 SVGIG (reference sequence). The CDR3 has 11 residues. In nucleotides, the CDR3 is TGTGCCTGGAGTACCAGCTATGGCTACACCTTC. Amino acid sequence: CAWSTSYGYTF. The variable domain in full, with the rest retrieved from reference TRBV30 and TRBJ1-2, is SQTIHQWPATLVQPVGSPLSLECTVEGTSNPNLYWYRQAAGRGLQLLFYSVGIGQISSEVPQNLSASRPQDRQFILSSKKLLLSDSGFYLCAWSTSYGYTFGSGTRLTVV.

The V call is TRBV5-1, the J call TRBJ1-4, with unresolved D. The CDR3 runs 14 residues. Looked up from germline, CDR1 is SGHRS and CDR2 is YFSETQ. The ends were cut back, 0 bases at V and 5 bases at J, with 8 bases in the middle. As DNA, the CDR3 is TGCGCCAGCAGCTTGGGACGGGCAAATGAAAAACTGTTTTTT. Its protein is CASSLGRANEKLFF.

Here the CDR3 reads CASSYKVPGPQHF. The CDR3 DNA follows: TGTGCCAGCAGTTACAAGGTCCCAGGGCCCCAGCATTTT. J is TRBJ1-5 and V is TRBV6-5; no clear D. V shed 2 bases and J shed 9 bases, with 11 bases lying between them. Looked up from germline, CDR1 is MNHEY and CDR2 is SVGAGI. The CDR3 sequence is 13 residues long.

The chain links TRBV15 to TRBJ2-1; possibly TRBD2 for D (6 bases). The CDR3 contains 14 residues. Germline-derived CDR1 and CDR2 are LNHNV and YYDKDF (reference sequence). V was cut by 4 bases and J by 8 bases, with 15 bases left in between. This CDR3 is CATSKSRDSDEQFF. The CDR3 DNA follows: TGTGCCACCAGCAAGAGTAGGGACTCCGATGAGCAGTTCTTC.

V usage is TRBV29-1 and J usage is TRBJ1-1; the D gene is possibly TRBD1 (6 bases). Trimming cost V 8 bases and J 8 bases, with 18 bases left between them. There are 12 residues in the CDR3. The germline V gene has CDR1 SQVTM and CDR2 ANQGSEA. This CDR3 reads CSSRAGAGEAFF. The DNA for the CDR3 is TGCAGCTCCCGGGCAGGGGCGGGGGAAGCTTTCTTT.

V gene TRBV4-1 combines with J gene TRBJ1-4; 8 nucleotides line up with TRBD1. This CDR3 region has 19 residues. Looked up from germline, CDR1 is MGHRA and CDR2 is YSYEKL. V trimming: 0 bases; J trimming: 3 bases; junction bases outside the gene matches: 12. The CDR3 spells CASSQDEGRGRGANEKLFF. CDR3 nucleotides: TGCGCCAGCAGCCAAGATGAGGGCAGGGGGCGCGGAGCTAATGAAAAACTGTTTTTT.

The rearrangement uses TRBV11-2 and TRBJ1-1, with D perhaps TRBD1 (6 bases). Per the germline V gene, CDR1 is SGHAT and CDR2 is FQNNGV. CDR3 length: 14 residues. V lost 1 base and J lost 11, with 17 bases in between. The CDR3 loop reads CASSLAGHHQSAFF. CDR3 sequence (DNA): TGTGCCAGCAGCTTAGCGGGACACCACCAATCGGCTTTCTTT.

The chain combines TRBV6-2 or TRBV6-3 with TRBJ2-4; D remains ambiguous. CDR1 and CDR2 from the germline V gene are MNHEY and SVGEGT. The CDR3 runs to 15 residues. Trimming pared 8 bases from V and 8 bases from J, leaving 22 bases between. CDR3 bases: TGTGCCAGCTCGCTGGGCCAACCTCAGGCGGACATTCAGTACTTC. Translated: CASSLGQPQADIQYF.

This clonotype occurred a few times. The CDR3 bases are TGTGCCAGCAGTTTTACTGGTTCGTATCCTGAAGCTTTCTTT. Its protein is CASSFTGSYPEAFF. This chain links TRBV6-2 or TRBV6-3 with TRBJ1-1; D is undetermined. This CDR3 contains 14 residues. CDR1 and CDR2 from the germline V gene are MNHEY and SVGEGT. Trimming pared 4 bases from V and 6 bases from J, leaving 15 bases between.

This chain connects TRBV6-5 to TRBJ2-6; D remains unclear. This CDR3 has 17 residues. Germline assignment: CDR1 MNHEY and CDR2 SVGAGI. V lost 0 bases to trimming and J lost 4 bases, with 13 bases between them. The CDR3 sequence is CASSYSPGSPGANVLTF. The CDR3 DNA reads TGTGCCAGCAGTTACTCCCCGGGTAGCCCCGGGGCCAACGTCCTGACTTTC.